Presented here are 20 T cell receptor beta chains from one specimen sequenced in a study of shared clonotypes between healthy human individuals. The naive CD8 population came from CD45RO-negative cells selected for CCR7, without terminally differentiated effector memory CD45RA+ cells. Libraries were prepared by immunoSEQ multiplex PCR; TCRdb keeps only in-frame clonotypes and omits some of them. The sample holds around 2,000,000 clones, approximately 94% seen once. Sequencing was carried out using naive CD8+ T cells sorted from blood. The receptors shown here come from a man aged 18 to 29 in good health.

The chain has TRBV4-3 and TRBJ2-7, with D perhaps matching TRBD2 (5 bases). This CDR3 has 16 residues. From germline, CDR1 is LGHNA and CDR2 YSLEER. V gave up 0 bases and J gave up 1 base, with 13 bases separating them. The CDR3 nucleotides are TGCGCCAGCAGCCAAGAATCGGGTCGGACTTCCTACGAGCAGTACTTC. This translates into CASSQESGRTSYEQYF.

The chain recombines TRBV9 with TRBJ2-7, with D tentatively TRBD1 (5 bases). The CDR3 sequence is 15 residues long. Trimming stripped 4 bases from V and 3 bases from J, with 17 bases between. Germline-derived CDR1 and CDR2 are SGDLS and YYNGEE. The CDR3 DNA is TGTGCCAGCAGCTCTCTCCAGGGTTCTAGCTACGAGCAGTACTTC. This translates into CASSSLQGSSYEQYF.

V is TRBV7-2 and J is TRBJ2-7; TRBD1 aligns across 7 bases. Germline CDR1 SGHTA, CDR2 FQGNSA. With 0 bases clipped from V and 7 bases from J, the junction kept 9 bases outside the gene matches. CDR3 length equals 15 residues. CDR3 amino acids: CASSLAPQGVGEQYF. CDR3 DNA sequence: TGTGCCAGCAGCTTAGCTCCTCAGGGGGTAGGGGAGCAGTACTTC.

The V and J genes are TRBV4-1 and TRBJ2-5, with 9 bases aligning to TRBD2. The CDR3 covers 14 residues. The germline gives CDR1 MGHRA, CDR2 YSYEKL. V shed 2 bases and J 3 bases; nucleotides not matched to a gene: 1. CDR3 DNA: TGCGCCAGCAGCCAAATAGCGGGAGAAGAGACCCAGTACTTC. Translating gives CASSQIAGEETQYF.

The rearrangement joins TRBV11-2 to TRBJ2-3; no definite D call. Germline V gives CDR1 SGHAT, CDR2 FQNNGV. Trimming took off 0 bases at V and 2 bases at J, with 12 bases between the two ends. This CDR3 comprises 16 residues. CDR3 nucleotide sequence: TGTGCCAGCAGCTTAGAGGGTTTCGGCATCACAGATACGCAGTATTTT. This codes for CASSLEGFGITDTQYF.

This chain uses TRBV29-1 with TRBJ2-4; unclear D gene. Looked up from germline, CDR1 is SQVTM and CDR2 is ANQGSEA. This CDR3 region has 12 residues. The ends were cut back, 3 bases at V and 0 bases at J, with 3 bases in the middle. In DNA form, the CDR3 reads TGCAGCGTTGAGGAAGCCAAAAACATTCAGTACTTC. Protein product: CSVEEAKNIQYF.

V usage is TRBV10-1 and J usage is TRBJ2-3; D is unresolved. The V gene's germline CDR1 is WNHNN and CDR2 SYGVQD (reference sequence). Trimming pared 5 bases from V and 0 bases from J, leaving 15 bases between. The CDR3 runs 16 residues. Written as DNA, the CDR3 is TGCGCCAGCAGTAGTACACCCGAAGGCAGCACAGATACGCAGTATTTT. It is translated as CASSSTPEGSTDTQYF.

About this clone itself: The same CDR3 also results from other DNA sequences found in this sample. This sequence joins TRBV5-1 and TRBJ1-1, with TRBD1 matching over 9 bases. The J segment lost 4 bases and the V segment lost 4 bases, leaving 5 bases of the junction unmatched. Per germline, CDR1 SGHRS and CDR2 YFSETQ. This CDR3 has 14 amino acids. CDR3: CASSVGQGATEAFF. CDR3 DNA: TGCGCCAGCAGCGTGGGACAGGGCGCCACTGAAGCTTTCTTT.

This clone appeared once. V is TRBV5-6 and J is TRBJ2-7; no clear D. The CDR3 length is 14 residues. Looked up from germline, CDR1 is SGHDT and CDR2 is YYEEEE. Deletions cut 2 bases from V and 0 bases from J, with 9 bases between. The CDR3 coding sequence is TGTGCCAGCAGCTTCGGATTGGGCTCCTACGAGCAGTACTTC. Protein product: CASSFGLGSYEQYF.

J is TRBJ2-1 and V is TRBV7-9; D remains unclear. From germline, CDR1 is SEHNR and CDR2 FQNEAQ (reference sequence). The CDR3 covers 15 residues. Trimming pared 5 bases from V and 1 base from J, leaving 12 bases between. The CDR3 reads CASSPEVVSYNEQFF. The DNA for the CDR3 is TGTGCCAGCAGCCCAGAGGTTGTGTCCTACAATGAGCAGTTCTTC.

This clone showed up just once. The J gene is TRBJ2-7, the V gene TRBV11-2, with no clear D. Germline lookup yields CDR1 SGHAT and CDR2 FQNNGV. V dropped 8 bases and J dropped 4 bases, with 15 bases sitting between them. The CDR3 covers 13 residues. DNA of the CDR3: TGTGCCAGCTCCCGCGTAGAGGCGTACGAGCAGTACTTC. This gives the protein CASSRVEAYEQYF.

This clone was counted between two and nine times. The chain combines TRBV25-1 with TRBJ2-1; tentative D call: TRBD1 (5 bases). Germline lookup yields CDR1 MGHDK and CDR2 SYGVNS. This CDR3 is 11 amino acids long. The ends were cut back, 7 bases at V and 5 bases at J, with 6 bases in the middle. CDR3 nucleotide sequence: TGTGCCAGCACCAGGGACAATGAGCAGTTCTTC. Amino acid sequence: CASTRDNEQFF. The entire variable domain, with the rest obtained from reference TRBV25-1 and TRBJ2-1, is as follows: EADIYQTPRYLVIGTGKKITLECSQTMGHDKMYWYQQDPGMELHLIHYSYGVNSTEKGDLSSESTVSRIRTEHFPLTLESARPSHTSQYLCASTRDNEQFFGPGTRLTVL.

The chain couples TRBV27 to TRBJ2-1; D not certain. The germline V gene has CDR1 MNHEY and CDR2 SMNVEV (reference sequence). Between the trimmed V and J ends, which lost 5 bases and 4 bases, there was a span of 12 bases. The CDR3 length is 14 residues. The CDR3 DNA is TGTGCCAGCAGTGGTCTAAACAGATACAATGAGCAGTTCTTC. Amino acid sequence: CASSGLNRYNEQFF.

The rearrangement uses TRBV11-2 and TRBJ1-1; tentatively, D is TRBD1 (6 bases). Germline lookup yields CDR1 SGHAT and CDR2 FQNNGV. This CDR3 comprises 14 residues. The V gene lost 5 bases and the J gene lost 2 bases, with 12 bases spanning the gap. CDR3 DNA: TGTGCCAGCAGCCCGTGGGACACCAACACTGAAGCTTTCTTT. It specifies CASSPWDTNTEAFF.

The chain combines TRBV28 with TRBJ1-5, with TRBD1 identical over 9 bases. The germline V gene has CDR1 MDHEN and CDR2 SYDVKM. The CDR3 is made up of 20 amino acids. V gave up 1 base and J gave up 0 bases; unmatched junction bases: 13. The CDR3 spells CASSLFWTGEHQNSNQPQHF. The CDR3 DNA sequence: TGTGCCAGCAGTTTATTTTGGACAGGGGAGCACCAGAATAGCAATCAGCCCCAGCATTTT.

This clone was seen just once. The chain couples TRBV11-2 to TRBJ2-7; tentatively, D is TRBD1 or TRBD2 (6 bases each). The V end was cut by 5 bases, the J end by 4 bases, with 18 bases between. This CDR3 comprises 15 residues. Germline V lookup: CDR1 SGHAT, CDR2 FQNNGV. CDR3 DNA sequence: TGTGCCAGCAGCCAGGGGCGCGGGGTCGGATACGAGCAGTACTTC. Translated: CASSQGRGVGYEQYF.

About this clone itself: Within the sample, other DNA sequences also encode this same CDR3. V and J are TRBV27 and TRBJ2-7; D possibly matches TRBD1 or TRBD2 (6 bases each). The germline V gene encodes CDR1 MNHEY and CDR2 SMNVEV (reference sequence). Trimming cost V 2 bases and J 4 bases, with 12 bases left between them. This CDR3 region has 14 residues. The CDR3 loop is CASSLMGGPYEQYF. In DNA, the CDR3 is TGTGCCAGCAGTTTAATGGGGGGCCCGTACGAGCAGTACTTC.

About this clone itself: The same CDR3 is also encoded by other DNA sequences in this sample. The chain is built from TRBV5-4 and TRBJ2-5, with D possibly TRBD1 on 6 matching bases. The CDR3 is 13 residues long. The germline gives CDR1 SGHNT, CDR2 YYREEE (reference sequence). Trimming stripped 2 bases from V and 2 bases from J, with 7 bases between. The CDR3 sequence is CASSFRGQETQYF. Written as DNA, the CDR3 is TGTGCCAGCAGCTTCAGGGGACAAGAGACCCAGTACTTC.

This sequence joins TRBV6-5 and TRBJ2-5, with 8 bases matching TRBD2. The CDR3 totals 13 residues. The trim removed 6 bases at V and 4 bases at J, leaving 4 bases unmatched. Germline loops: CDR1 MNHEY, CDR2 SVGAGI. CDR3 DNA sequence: TGTGCCAGCAGCACGGGAGGGGGAGAGACCCAGTACTTC. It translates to CASSTGGGETQYF.

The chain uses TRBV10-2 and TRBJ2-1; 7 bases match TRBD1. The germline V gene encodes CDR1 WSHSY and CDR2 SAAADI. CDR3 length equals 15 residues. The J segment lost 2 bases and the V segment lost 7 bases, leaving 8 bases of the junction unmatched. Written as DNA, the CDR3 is TGCGCCAGCAAGGGGGCGGGCCTAACCTACAATGAGCAGTTCTTC. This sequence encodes CASKGAGLTYNEQFF.